The source of this T cell receptor beta chain is a study of T cell repertoires in cytomegalovirus infection. Note on this clonotype: Its antigen is not identified.

The CDR3 totals 17 residues. CDR1 is MDHEN and CDR2 is SYDVKM in the germline V gene. V gave up 6 bases and J gave up 4 bases, with 24 bases separating them. TCRdb re-analysed the reads in MiXCR, keeping a single row per CDR3 protein. The table has fewer than 1,000,000 distinct CDR3 sequences, around 30% seen once; the top ten hold about 14%. The input for sequencing was cultured CD8+ T cells from PBMCs, taken from culture after CMV antigen stimulation. This rearrangement joins TRBV28 to TRBJ1-1; D not certain. The origin of this receptor is a human donor in good health (CMV status not recorded). Some clones in this sample may be carry-over from other donors' samples. The CDR3 reads CASRTGSRGFLGTEAFF. CDR3 DNA: TGTGCCAGCAGAACCGGGAGCCGGGGATTTCTGGGCACTGAAGCTTTCTTT.